The text below deals with one TCR beta chain. Germline is not matched at one junction end, which may reflect a read error. This entry comes from a study of T cell repertoires in cytomegalovirus infection. Study details: CMV infection and matching HLA type were both indicated by public TCR beta signatures.

MiXCR, applied by TCRdb to the reads, yields one record per CDR3 protein. The data contain more than 350,000 distinct CDR3 sequences, approximately 31% of them singletons. Germline V gene sequence: CDR1 MGHRA, CDR2 YSYEKL. CDR3 length: 14 residues. The genes are TRBV4-1 and TRBJ1-3; D unresolved. Input material: PBMCs. The sequence was obtained from a human donor in good health (CMV status not recorded). Some clones in this sample may be carry-over from other donors' samples. In DNA form, the CDR3 reads TGCGCCAGCAGCCAAGAAAGGGCCAGCGACACCTTAGCTTTT. It specifies CASSQERASDTLAF.